A selection of T cell receptor beta chains follows, all from one sample in a study of T cell changes during pregnancy in multiple sclerosis. Repertoires were generated with immunoSEQ multiplex PCR, while TCRdb's copy carries only in-frame clones and drops some. Here the sample spans tens of thousands of clones, roughly nine tenths being singletons. Source: peripheral blood, taken in the first trimester of pregnancy. Receptors were obtained from a female donor in good health, enrolled as a control in a pregnancy study. CDR3s include the opening cysteine and the closing phenylalanine or tryptophan. Each record gives: J gene, V gene, D gene, CDR3 length, clone size, CDR3 protein, CDR3 DNA. D genes are given only for firm matches. Expanded clones get a size class; other rows say once, few or many, or leave the size out.

TRBJ2-5	TRBV7-3	TRBD1	14	NA	CASSPTGADGTQYF	TGTGCCAGCAGCCCGACAGGGGCCGATGGGACCCAGTACTTC
TRBJ2-7	TRBV28	NA	15	once	CASSLNRRTYNEQYF	TGTGCCAGCAGTTTAAATAGGAGGACTTATAACGAGCAGTACTTC
TRBJ2-7	TRBV19	TRBD2	16	NA	CASSPGLAGTSYEQYF	TGTGCCAGTAGTCCCGGACTAGCGGGCACTTCCTACGAGCAGTACTTC
TRBJ2-7	TRBV2	TRBD1	12	NA	CASTADRGEQYF	TGTGCCAGCACAGCGGACAGGGGAGAGCAGTACTTC
TRBJ1-5	TRBV15	TRBD1	15	NA	CATSRVGQGNQPQHF	TGTGCCACCAGCAGAGTGGGACAGGGTAATCAGCCCCAGCATTTT
TRBJ1-1	TRBV6-4	NA	16	NA	CASSDPPWQENTEAFF	TGTGCCAGCAGTGACCCACCTTGGCAGGAGAACACTGAAGCTTTCTTT
TRBJ1-3	TRBV7-2	TRBD1	14	NA	CASRGQGFGNTIYF	TGTGCCAGCAGAGGACAGGGTTTCGGAAACACCATATATTTT
TRBJ1-1	TRBV5-6	NA	12	NA	CASSSDFAEAFF	TGTGCCAGCAGCTCCGACTTCGCTGAAGCTTTCTTT
TRBJ2-7	TRBV2	NA	14	NA	CASSGQRQTYEQYF	TGTGCCAGCAGTGGGCAGAGACAGACCTACGAGCAGTACTTC
TRBJ1-1	TRBV25-1	NA	12	NA	CASSEQATEAFF	TGTGCCAGCAGTGAACAGGCCACTGAAGCTTTCTTT
TRBJ1-2	TRBV18	TRBD1	14	NA	CASSLGQGNYGYTF	TGTGCCAGCTCCCTCGGACAGGGAAACTATGGCTACACCTTC
TRBJ2-7	TRBV7-6	NA	14	NA	CASSYLGSAHEQYF	TGTGCCAGCAGCTACCTCGGGAGCGCCCACGAGCAGTACTTC
TRBJ2-7	TRBV18	TRBD2	14	NA	CASSPLGASGEQYF	TGTGCCAGCTCACCCTTAGGGGCTAGCGGGGAGCAGTACTTC
TRBJ2-7	TRBV6-5	NA	15	NA	CASSYEGVSSYEQYF	TGTGCCAGCAGTTACGAGGGGGTGAGCTCCTACGAGCAGTACTTC
TRBJ1-2	TRBV25-1	NA	12	NA	CASSGGLYGYTF	TGTGCCAGCAGCGGGGGGCTCTATGGCTACACCTTC
TRBJ1-5	TRBV6-1	NA	15	NA	CASRGRDYSNQPQHF	TGTGCCAGCAGAGGACGGGACTATAGCAATCAGCCCCAGCATTTT
TRBJ2-3	TRBV4-3	NA	14	NA	CASSLWTGTDTQYF	TGCGCCAGCAGCCTCTGGACAGGCACAGATACGCAGTATTTT
TRBJ2-2	TRBV2	TRBD2	17	NA	CASSGLAGAGNTGELFF	TGTGCCAGCAGTGGGCTAGCGGGAGCTGGGAACACCGGGGAGCTGTTTTTT
TRBJ1-1	TRBV6-4	TRBD1	14	NA	CASSPTPGQGAAFF	TGTGCCAGCAGTCCTACTCCGGGACAGGGGGCTGCTTTCTTT
TRBJ2-7	TRBV6-5	NA	12	NA	CASRQGSYEQYF	TGTGCCAGCAGACAGGGCTCCTACGAGCAGTACTTC
TRBJ2-5	TRBV11-3	NA	13	NA	CASSLEREETQYF	TGTGCCAGCAGCTTAGAAAGGGAGGAGACCCAGTACTTC
TRBJ1-1	TRBV10-3	NA	14	NA	CAIGSGRTDTEAFF	TGTGCCATAGGGAGTGGGCGGACTGACACTGAAGCTTTCTTT
TRBJ2-7	TRBV4-1	TRBD2	16	NA	CASSHPTGTSGYEQYF	TGCGCCAGCAGCCATCCCACCGGGACTAGCGGGTACGAGCAGTACTTC
TRBJ1-1	TRBV5-8	TRBD1	15	once	CASSLGQGWGTEAFF	TGTGCCAGCAGCTTGGGACAGGGATGGGGAACTGAAGCTTTCTTT
TRBJ1-1	TRBV27	TRBD1	16	NA	CASSNTGELGNTEAFF	TGTGCCAGCAGCAATACAGGGGAACTAGGGAACACTGAAGCTTTCTTT
TRBJ2-2	TRBV7-3	NA	17	NA	CASSMDSSVAGTGELFF	TGTGCCAGCAGTATGGATAGTAGCGTGGCCGGCACCGGGGAGCTGTTTTTT
TRBJ1-2	TRBV7-2	NA	15	once	CASSYINDNSYGYTF	TGTGCCAGCAGCTATATTAACGACAACTCCTATGGCTACACCTTC
TRBJ1-5	TRBV12-5	NA	20	few	CASGLSGGALVPHSNQPQHF	TGTGCTAGTGGCCTGTCCGGGGGAGCTCTTGTCCCCCATAGCAATCAGCCCCAGCATTTT
TRBJ1-1	TRBV11-1	TRBD1	15	few	CASSLGSGQGTEAFF	TGTGCCAGCAGCTTAGGTTCGGGACAGGGCACTGAAGCTTTCTTT
TRBJ1-1	TRBV5-1	TRBD1	18	NA	CASSLGTGGFSLNTEAFF	TGCGCCAGCAGCCTGGGGACAGGGGGATTCAGTTTGAACACTGAAGCTTTCTTT
TRBJ1-1	TRBV7-2	NA	13	NA	CASSLARNTEAFF	TGTGCCAGCAGCTTAGCCAGGAACACTGAAGCTTTCTTT
TRBJ2-7	TRBV19	TRBD2	14	NA	CASSMSGSSYEQYF	TGTGCCAGTAGTATGAGCGGGAGCTCCTACGAGCAGTACTTC
TRBJ2-5	TRBV5-5	TRBD1	14	medium-sized	CASSSRTGAETQYF	TGTGCCAGCAGCTCCAGGACAGGGGCAGAGACCCAGTACTTC
TRBJ1-5	TRBV5-6	NA	16	NA	CASSLGGGGAGQPQHF	TGTGCCAGCAGCTTGGGGGGCGGGGGCGCAGGGCAGCCCCAGCATTTT
TRBJ2-1	TRBV6-4	NA	14	NA	CASSVGQGGNEQFF	TGTGCCAGCAGTGTCGGACAGGGAGGGAATGAGCAGTTCTTC
TRBJ1-3	TRBV28	TRBD1	19	NA	CASSSRQGSYSGSGNTIYF	TGTGCCAGCAGTTCCCGACAGGGGAGTTATTCGGGCTCTGGAAACACCATATATTTT
TRBJ1-2	TRBV29-1	NA	12	NA	CSVGGGVDGYTF	TGCAGCGTTGGAGGAGGGGTCGACGGCTACACCTTC
TRBJ2-7	TRBV7-9	TRBD1	15	NA	CASSFFGTGGYEQYF	TGTGCCAGCAGCTTTTTTGGGACAGGGGGCTACGAGCAGTACTTC
TRBJ2-2	TRBV2	TRBD2	15	NA	CASDGGGSPTGELFF	TGTGCCAGCGACGGGGGGGGGAGCCCCACCGGGGAGCTGTTTTTT
TRBJ2-3	TRBV7-3	TRBD1	15	NA	CASSDTGGLTDTQYF	TGTGCCAGCAGTGATACAGGGGGGCTCACTGATACGCAGTATTTT
TRBJ2-1	TRBV5-1	NA	15	once	CASSRIRSSYNEQFF	TGCGCCAGCAGCCGTATCCGCAGCTCCTACAATGAGCAGTTCTTC
TRBJ1-1	TRBV5-1	TRBD1	14	NA	CASSPGQTNTEAFF	TGCGCCAGCAGCCCGGGACAGACGAACACTGAAGCTTTCTTT
TRBJ2-2	TRBV28	TRBD2	17	NA	CASSSSTSGNPTGELFF	TGTGCCAGCAGTTCATCGACTAGCGGGAACCCCACCGGGGAGCTGTTTTTT
TRBJ1-2	TRBV28	NA	16	NA	CASSFGDTLSSYGYTF	TGTGCCAGCAGTTTCGGGGACACCCTGTCCTCCTATGGCTACACCTTC
TRBJ2-3	TRBV5-3	TRBD2	16	NA	CARSQPTSGNTDTQYF	TGTGCCAGAAGCCAACCGACTAGCGGGAACACAGATACGCAGTATTTT
TRBJ2-2	TRBV5-1	TRBD1	16	NA	CASSPDRGRLTGELFF	TGCGCCAGCAGCCCAGACAGGGGGCGTTTGACCGGGGAGCTGTTTTTT
TRBJ2-3	TRBV4-2	NA	16	NA	CASSQILYSSEDTQYF	TGTGCCAGCAGCCAGATACTTTATTCATCGGAGGATACGCAGTATTTT
TRBJ2-5	TRBV10-3	NA	13	NA	CAIKESLKETQYF	TGTGCCATCAAAGAGAGTCTTAAAGAGACCCAGTACTTC
TRBJ2-2	TRBV4-3	TRBD2	16	NA	CASSRGLAGVSGELFF	TGCGCCAGCAGCCGGGGACTAGCGGGAGTTTCCGGGGAGCTGTTTTTT
TRBJ2-6	TRBV5-1	TRBD2	17	NA	CASSGPSGVSGANVLTF	TGCGCCAGCAGCGGGCCTAGCGGGGTTTCGGGGGCCAACGTCCTGACTTTC
TRBJ2-7	TRBV10-2	TRBD2	16	NA	CASSYLAGEGTREQYF	TGCGCCAGCAGTTACCTAGCGGGAGAGGGAACGAGGGAGCAGTACTTC
TRBJ2-5	TRBV4-3	NA	15	NA	CASSPVEGVKETQYF	TGCGCCAGCAGCCCCGTGGAAGGAGTGAAAGAGACCCAGTACTTC
TRBJ2-7	TRBV28	TRBD1	14	NA	CASSFRTGDYEQYF	TGTGCCAGCAGTTTCCGGACAGGAGACTACGAGCAGTACTTC
TRBJ2-7	TRBV9	NA	15	once	CASSQSPSANYEQYF	TGTGCCAGCAGCCAGAGTCCTAGCGCTAACTACGAGCAGTACTTC